The sample holds one count of the clone carrying this TCR beta chain. Its antigen remains unknown. This sample was included in a study of CD8+ T cells in alopecia areata. About the study: Twice a day, 5 to 10 mg of oral tofacitinib was administered to treated patients. Study-wide findings and caveats: Scalp samples also yield sequences from resident alphabeta T cells of normal skin. While tofacitinib was given, many expanded lesional clones persisted in scalp and blood.

It was cDNA, reverse transcribed from extracted RNA, that served as the sequencing template. This table comes from immunoSEQ multiplex PCR, and its TCRdb copy is limited to in-frame clones, with some not included. The sample carries some 95,000 clones, 40% to 50% recorded once. The germline gives CDR1 SEHNR, CDR2 FQNEAQ (reference sequence). The CDR3 extends over 15 amino acids. Between the trimmed V and J ends, which lost 1 base and 4 bases, there was a span of 13 bases. Described treatment: oral pan-JAK inhibitor, 5-10 mg twice daily. Both peripheral blood and punch biopsies of lesional scalp skin were obtained from patients who had alopecia areata.

The rearrangement joins TRBV7-9 to TRBJ1-2; D is unclear. This sample comprised CD8+ T cells sorted from blood, obtained at week 24, from a patient treated with tofacitinib. The sequence derives from a human donor with alopecia areata. Written as DNA, the CDR3 is TGTGCCAGCAGCTTAGGGGCCCAACGGGGCTATGGCTACACCTTC. Translated: CASSLGAQRGYGYTF.